This entry describes one T cell receptor beta chain. A multiplex PCR was run with 60 Vbeta primers and 13 Jbeta primers. This table comes from immunoSEQ multiplex PCR, and its TCRdb copy is limited to in-frame clones, with some not included. This sample's clone table lists about 55,000 clones. The sample originates from a study of cytomegalovirus exposure and HLA in healthy donors. Study summary: An earlier analysis found 95 million to 140 million unique TCR beta sequences from about 190 million T cells.

This clonotype was sampled from a man between 50 and 59 years old in good health and CMV-seropositive. Input material: PBMCs.

The CDR3 nucleotides read TGTGCCAGCAGTTTATGGACAGGGAACACTGAAGCTTTCTTT. This sequence encodes CASSLWTGNTEAFF. This chain uses TRBV28 with TRBJ1-1; maybe TRBD1 (6 bases). CDR3 size: 14 residues. V lost 0 bases and J 1 base, leaving 6 bases between the germline ends. Germline V gives CDR1 MDHEN, CDR2 SYDVKM.